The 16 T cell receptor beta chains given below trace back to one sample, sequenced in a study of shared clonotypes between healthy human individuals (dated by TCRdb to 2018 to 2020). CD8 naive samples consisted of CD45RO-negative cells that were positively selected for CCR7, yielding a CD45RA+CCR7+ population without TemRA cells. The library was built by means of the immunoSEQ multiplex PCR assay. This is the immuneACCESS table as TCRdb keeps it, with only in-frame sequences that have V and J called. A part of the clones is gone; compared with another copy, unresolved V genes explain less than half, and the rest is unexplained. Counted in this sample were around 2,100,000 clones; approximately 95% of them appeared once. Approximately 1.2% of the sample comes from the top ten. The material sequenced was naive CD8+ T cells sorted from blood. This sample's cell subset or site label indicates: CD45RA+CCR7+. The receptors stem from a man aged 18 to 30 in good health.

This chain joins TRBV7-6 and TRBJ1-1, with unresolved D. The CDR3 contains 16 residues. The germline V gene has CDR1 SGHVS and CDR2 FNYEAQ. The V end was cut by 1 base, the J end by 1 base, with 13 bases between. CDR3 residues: CASSLEMGLSNTEAFF. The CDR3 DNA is TGTGCCAGCAGCTTAGAAATGGGTCTATCGAACACTGAAGCTTTCTTT.

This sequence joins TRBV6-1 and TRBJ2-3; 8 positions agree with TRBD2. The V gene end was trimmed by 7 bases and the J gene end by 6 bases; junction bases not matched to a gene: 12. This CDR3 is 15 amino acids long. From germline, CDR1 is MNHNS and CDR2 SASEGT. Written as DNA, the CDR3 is TGTGCCAGCACCTCCGGGACTAGGGCGGACGATACGCAGTATTTT. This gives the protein CASTSGTRADDTQYF.

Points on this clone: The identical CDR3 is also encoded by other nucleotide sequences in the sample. The CDR3 bases are TGCGCCAGCAGCCAAGATCCCGGGGGCGGGGAGCTGTTTTTT. It codes for CASSQDPGGGELFF. The V call is TRBV4-1, the J call TRBJ2-2, with TRBD2 as a possible D gene (6 bases). This CDR3 comprises 14 residues. Germline-derived CDR1 and CDR2 are MGHRA and YSYEKL. V was cut by 0 bases and J by 7 bases, with 9 bases left in between.

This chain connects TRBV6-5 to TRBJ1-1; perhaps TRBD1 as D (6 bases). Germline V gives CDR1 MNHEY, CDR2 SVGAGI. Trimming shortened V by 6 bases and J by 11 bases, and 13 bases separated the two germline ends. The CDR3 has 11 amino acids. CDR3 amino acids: CASSTGFQAFF. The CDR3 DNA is TGTGCCAGCAGCACAGGGTTTCAGGCTTTCTTT.

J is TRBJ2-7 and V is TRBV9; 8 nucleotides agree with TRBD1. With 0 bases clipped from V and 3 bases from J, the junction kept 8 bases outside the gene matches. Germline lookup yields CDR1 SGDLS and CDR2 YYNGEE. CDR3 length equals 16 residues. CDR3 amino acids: CASSVDSGGAHYEQYF. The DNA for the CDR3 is TGTGCCAGCAGCGTAGATTCAGGGGGCGCGCACTACGAGCAGTACTTC.

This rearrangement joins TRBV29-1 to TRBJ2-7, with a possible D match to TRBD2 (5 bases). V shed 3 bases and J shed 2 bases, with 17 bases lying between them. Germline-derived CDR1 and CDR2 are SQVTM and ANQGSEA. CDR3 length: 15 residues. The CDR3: CSVDGSGSSPYEQYF. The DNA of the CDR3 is TGCAGCGTTGACGGGTCGGGATCATCCCCCTACGAGCAGTACTTC.

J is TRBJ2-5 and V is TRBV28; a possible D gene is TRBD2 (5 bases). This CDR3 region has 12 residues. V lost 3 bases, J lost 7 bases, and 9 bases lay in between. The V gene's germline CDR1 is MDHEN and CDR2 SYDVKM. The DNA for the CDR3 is TGTGCCAGCAGTTTGTCAGAGGGGACCCAGTACTTC. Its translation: CASSLSEGTQYF.

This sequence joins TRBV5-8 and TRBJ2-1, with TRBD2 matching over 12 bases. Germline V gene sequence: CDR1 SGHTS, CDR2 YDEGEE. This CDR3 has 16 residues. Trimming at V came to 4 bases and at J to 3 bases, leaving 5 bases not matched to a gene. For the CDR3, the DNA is TGTGCCAGCAGCCCAGGACTAGCGGGGCTCTACAATGAGCAGTTCTTC. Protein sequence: CASSPGLAGLYNEQFF. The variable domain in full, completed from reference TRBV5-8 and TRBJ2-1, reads EAGVTQSPTHLIKTRGQQATLRCSPISGHTSVYWYQQALGLGLQFLLWYDEGEERNRGNFPPRFSGRQFPNYSSELNVNALELEDSALYLCASSPGLAGLYNEQFFGPGTRLTVL.

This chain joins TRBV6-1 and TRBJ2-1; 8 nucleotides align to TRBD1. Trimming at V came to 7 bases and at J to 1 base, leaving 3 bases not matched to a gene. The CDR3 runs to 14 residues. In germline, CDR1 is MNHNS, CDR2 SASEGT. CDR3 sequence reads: CASNRQGSYNEQFF. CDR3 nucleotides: TGTGCCAGCAACCGACAGGGGTCCTACAATGAGCAGTTCTTC.

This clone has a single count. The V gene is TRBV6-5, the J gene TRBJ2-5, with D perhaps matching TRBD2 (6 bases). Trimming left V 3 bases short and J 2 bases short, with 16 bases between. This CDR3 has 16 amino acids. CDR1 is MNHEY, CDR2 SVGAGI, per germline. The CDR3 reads CASSYMGGNTQETQYF. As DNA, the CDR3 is TGTGCCAGCAGTTATATGGGGGGTAACACGCAAGAGACCCAGTACTTC.

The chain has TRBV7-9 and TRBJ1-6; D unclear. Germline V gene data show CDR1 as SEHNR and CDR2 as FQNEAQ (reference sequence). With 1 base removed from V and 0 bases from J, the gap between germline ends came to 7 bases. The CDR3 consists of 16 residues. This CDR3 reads CASSLGGISYNSPLHF. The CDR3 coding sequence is TGTGCCAGCAGCTTAGGCGGAATCTCCTATAATTCACCCCTCCACTTT.

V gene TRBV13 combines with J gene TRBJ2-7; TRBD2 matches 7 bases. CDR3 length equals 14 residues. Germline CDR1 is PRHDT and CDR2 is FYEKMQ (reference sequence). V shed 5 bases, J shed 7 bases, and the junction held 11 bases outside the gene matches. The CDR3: CASSHGAGVGEQYF. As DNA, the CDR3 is TGTGCCAGCAGCCATGGGGCGGGAGTAGGTGAGCAGTACTTC. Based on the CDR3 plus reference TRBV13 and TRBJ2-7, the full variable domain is AAGVIQSPRHLIKEKRETATLKCYPIPRHDTVYWYQQGPGQDPQFLISFYEKMQSDKGSIPDRFSAQQFSDYHSELNMSSLELGDSALYFCASSHGAGVGEQYFGPGTRLTVT.

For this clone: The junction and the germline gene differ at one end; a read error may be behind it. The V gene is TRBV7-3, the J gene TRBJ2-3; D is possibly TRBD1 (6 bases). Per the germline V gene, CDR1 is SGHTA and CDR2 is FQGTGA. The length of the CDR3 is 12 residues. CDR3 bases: TGTGCCAGCAGCGGTAGGGACAAGGACATGAATTTT. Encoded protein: CASSGRDKDMNF.

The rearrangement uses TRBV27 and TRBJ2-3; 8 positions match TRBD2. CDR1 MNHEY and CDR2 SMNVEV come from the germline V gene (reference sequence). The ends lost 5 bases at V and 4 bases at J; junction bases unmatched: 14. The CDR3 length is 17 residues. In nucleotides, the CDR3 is TGTGCCAGCAGTCCCGTGAGCCCAGCGGGAGTAGCAGATACGCAGTATTTT. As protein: CASSPVSPAGVADTQYF.

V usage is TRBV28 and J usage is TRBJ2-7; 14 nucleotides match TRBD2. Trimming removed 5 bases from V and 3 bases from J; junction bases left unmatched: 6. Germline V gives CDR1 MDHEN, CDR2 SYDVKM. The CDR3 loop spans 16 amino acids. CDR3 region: CASSLGLAGDFYEQYF. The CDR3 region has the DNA TGTGCCAGCAGTCTGGGACTAGCGGGAGACTTCTACGAGCAGTACTTC.

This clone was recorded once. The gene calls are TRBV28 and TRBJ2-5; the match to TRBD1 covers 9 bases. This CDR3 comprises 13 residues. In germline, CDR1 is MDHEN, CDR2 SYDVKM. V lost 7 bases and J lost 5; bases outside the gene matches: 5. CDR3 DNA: TGTGCCAGCAACAGGGGGCATCTCGAGACCCAGTACTTC. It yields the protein CASNRGHLETQYF.